This TCR beta chain was sequenced for a study of Ad26.COV2.S vaccination and SARS-CoV-2 variants. In the study overall: Into the muscle, Ad26.COV2.S was dosed once or twice, 56 days apart.

Clones were read by immunoSEQ multiplex PCR, and TCRdb kept only the in-frame ones, dropping some. Of around 500,000 clones listed, around 89% are singletons. The CDR3 has 14 residues. V lost 1 base and J 5 bases, leaving 11 bases between the germline ends. Germline V gene lookup returns CDR1 SEHNR and CDR2 FQNEAQ (reference sequence). The treatment: around 19 received Ad26.COV2.S at low or high dose, single or two shots; roughly five received placebo; per-sample allocation not given. Vaccine and placebo recipients were sampled on day 63 after the first injection. Material: peripheral blood, obtained in a trial of Ad26.COV2.S vaccine versus placebo. The chain joins TRBV7-9 to TRBJ1-1; D gene uncertain. This sequence originates from a person between 18 and 65 years old who received the Ad26.COV2.S COVID-19 vaccine or a placebo. The CDR3: CASSLVLAGTEAFF. CDR3 nucleotide sequence: TGTGCCAGCAGCTTAGTCTTGGCGGGGACTGAAGCTTTCTTT. The full variable domain, its missing parts supplied by reference TRBV7-9 and TRBJ1-1, is DTGVSQNPRHKITKRGQNVTFRCDPISEHNRLYWYRQTLGQGPEFLTYFQNEAQLEKSRLLSDRFSAERPKGSFSTLEIQRTEQGDSAMYLCASSLVLAGTEAFFGQGTRLTVV.